The rows below give T cell receptor beta chains drawn from one sample of a study of beta chain features in type 1 diabetes. Sequencing used immunoSEQ multiplex PCR; TCRdb keeps in-frame clones, though not all of them. The data show about 640,000 clones, with around 12% seen just once and around 0.12% held by the top ten. Sequencing was carried out using naive CD4+ T cells from blood. These receptors came from a man younger than 45 with type 1 diabetes. The CDR3 runs from the conserved cysteine through the conserved F or W. The order of the fields is CDR3 protein, CDR3 DNA, V gene, J gene, D gene, clone size. The D gene is left open where the match is weak. Rows give clone size only sometimes, using once, few, many, or a class for an expanded clone.

cdr3_aa: CSVRPTAYEQYF
cdr3_nt: TGCAGCGTGAGGCCGACAGCCTACGAGCAGTACTTC
v_call: TRBV29-1
j_call: TRBJ2-7
d_call: -
clone_size: few

cdr3_aa: CASSPPGQGRGETQYF
cdr3_nt: TGCGCCAGCAGCCCGCCGGGACAGGGAAGGGGCGAGACCCAGTACTTC
v_call: TRBV5-1
j_call: TRBJ2-5
d_call: TRBD1
clone_size: -

cdr3_aa: CASSFGSRGSTDTQYF
cdr3_nt: TGTGCCAGCAGCTTTGGGTCTCGGGGGTCCACAGATACGCAGTATTTT
v_call: TRBV7-2
j_call: TRBJ2-3
d_call: -
clone_size: -

cdr3_aa: CASSLGQGGSYNSPLHF
cdr3_nt: TGTGCCAGCAGTTTAGGACAGGGAGGATCCTATAATTCACCCCTCCACTTT
v_call: TRBV28
j_call: TRBJ1-6
d_call: TRBD1
clone_size: few

cdr3_aa: CAWIVGGYGYTF
cdr3_nt: TGTGCCTGGATCGTAGGTGGCTATGGCTACACCTTC
v_call: TRBV30
j_call: TRBJ1-2
d_call: -
clone_size: -

cdr3_aa: CASSAGASSNQPQHF
cdr3_nt: TGTGCCAGCAGCGCGGGAGCCTCCAGCAATCAGCCCCAGCATTTT
v_call: TRBV9
j_call: TRBJ1-5
d_call: -
clone_size: few

cdr3_aa: CASILGEQNIQYF
cdr3_nt: TGTGCCAGCATCCTGGGGGAGCAAAACATTCAGTACTTC
v_call: TRBV2
j_call: TRBJ2-4
d_call: -
clone_size: few

cdr3_aa: CASSLEGQGAGGYTF
cdr3_nt: TGTGCCAGCAGCTTAGAGGGACAGGGAGCGGGAGGCTACACCTTC
v_call: TRBV7-9
j_call: TRBJ1-2
d_call: TRBD1
clone_size: once

cdr3_aa: CASSFKPTAPRETQYF
cdr3_nt: TGTGCCAGCAGTTTCAAACCCACGGCCCCAAGGGAGACCCAGTACTTC
v_call: TRBV27
j_call: TRBJ2-5
d_call: -
clone_size: -

cdr3_aa: CASRRGAQETQYF
cdr3_nt: TGTGCTAGTAGAAGGGGCGCCCAAGAGACCCAGTACTTC
v_call: TRBV12-5
j_call: TRBJ2-5
d_call: -
clone_size: -

cdr3_aa: CASSLATDTQYF
cdr3_nt: TGTGCCAGCAGCTTAGCTACAGATACGCAGTATTTT
v_call: TRBV7-8
j_call: TRBJ2-3
d_call: -
clone_size: -

cdr3_aa: CSVQAGTQGENTIYF
cdr3_nt: TGCAGCGTCCAAGCTGGGACGCAAGGCGAAAACACCATATATTTT
v_call: TRBV29-1
j_call: TRBJ1-3
d_call: -
clone_size: few

cdr3_aa: CASSTSGTLEQFF
cdr3_nt: TGTGCCAGCAGCACCAGCGGGACTTTGGAGCAGTTCTTC
v_call: TRBV7-9
j_call: TRBJ2-1
d_call: TRBD2
clone_size: -

cdr3_aa: CASSQSLQGNEQYF
cdr3_nt: TGTGCCAGCAGCCAAAGCCTCCAGGGTAACGAGCAGTACTTC
v_call: TRBV14
j_call: TRBJ2-7
d_call: -
clone_size: -

cdr3_aa: CASSPDTGGTEAFF
cdr3_nt: TGTGCCAGCAGCCCCGACACAGGGGGGACTGAAGCTTTCTTT
v_call: TRBV7-9
j_call: TRBJ1-1
d_call: TRBD1
clone_size: many

cdr3_aa: CASSLDRGREQYF
cdr3_nt: TGTGCCAGCAGTTTGGACAGGGGCCGGGAGCAGTACTTC
v_call: TRBV28
j_call: TRBJ2-7
d_call: TRBD1
clone_size: few

cdr3_aa: CAISDSGGRFRDTQYF
cdr3_nt: TGTGCCATCAGCGATAGCGGGGGGCGCTTTCGGGATACGCAGTATTTT
v_call: TRBV10-3
j_call: TRBJ2-3
d_call: TRBD2
clone_size: many

cdr3_aa: CASSQGNTGELFF
cdr3_nt: TGTGCCAGCAGTCAGGGAAACACCGGGGAGCTGTTTTTT
v_call: TRBV2
j_call: TRBJ2-2
d_call: -
clone_size: few

cdr3_aa: CATSTRDSGSYEQYF
cdr3_nt: TGTGCCACCAGTACCCGGGACAGTGGGTCCTACGAGCAGTACTTC
v_call: TRBV15
j_call: TRBJ2-7
d_call: TRBD1
clone_size: few

cdr3_aa: CASSPETEANYGYTF
cdr3_nt: TGTGCCAGCTCACCGGAGACAGAGGCTAACTATGGCTACACCTTC
v_call: TRBV18
j_call: TRBJ1-2
d_call: -
clone_size: -

cdr3_aa: CASSLPGREQFF
cdr3_nt: TGCGCCAGCAGCTTGCCGGGGCGAGAGCAGTTCTTC
v_call: TRBV5-1
j_call: TRBJ2-1
d_call: -
clone_size: -

cdr3_aa: CASSVDIYSGGYTF
cdr3_nt: TGTGCCAGCAGCGTAGATATATACTCCGGGGGCTACACCTTC
v_call: TRBV9
j_call: TRBJ1-2
d_call: -
clone_size: -

cdr3_aa: CASSAFDEQFF
cdr3_nt: TGTGCCAGCAGCGCGTTTGATGAGCAGTTCTTC
v_call: TRBV5-6
j_call: TRBJ2-1
d_call: -
clone_size: -

cdr3_aa: CAWSPIVSGNTIYF
cdr3_nt: TGTGCCTGGAGTCCCATCGTCTCTGGAAACACCATATATTTT
v_call: TRBV30
j_call: TRBJ1-3
d_call: -
clone_size: few

cdr3_aa: CASSFEDSRTGELFF
cdr3_nt: TGTGCCAGCAGCTTCGAAGACAGTCGCACCGGGGAGCTGTTTTTT
v_call: TRBV7-9
j_call: TRBJ2-2
d_call: -
clone_size: few

cdr3_aa: CASSPYSVNTEAFF
cdr3_nt: TGTGCCAGCAGCCCCTATTCGGTGAACACTGAAGCTTTCTTT
v_call: TRBV7-3
j_call: TRBJ1-1
d_call: -
clone_size: few

cdr3_aa: CASSLVGRGYNEQFF
cdr3_nt: TGTGCCAGCAGCTTAGTAGGCCGGGGTTACAATGAGCAGTTCTTC
v_call: TRBV11-1
j_call: TRBJ2-1
d_call: -
clone_size: few

cdr3_aa: CASSYDTTRSTGELFF
cdr3_nt: TGCGCCAGCAGCTATGACACGACCCGGAGTACCGGGGAGCTGTTTTTT
v_call: TRBV5-1
j_call: TRBJ2-2
d_call: -
clone_size: few

cdr3_aa: CSASSDYGYTF
cdr3_nt: TGCAGTGCTAGCTCTGACTATGGCTACACCTTC
v_call: TRBV20-1
j_call: TRBJ1-2
d_call: -
clone_size: once

cdr3_aa: CASSGGGNQPQHF
cdr3_nt: TGTGCCAGCAGCGGCGGGGGTAATCAGCCCCAGCATTTT
v_call: TRBV5-4
j_call: TRBJ1-5
d_call: -
clone_size: few

cdr3_aa: CASSVVGGGGEKLFF
cdr3_nt: TGTGCCAGCAGCGTAGTTGGAGGGGGAGGGGAAAAACTGTTTTTT
v_call: TRBV9
j_call: TRBJ1-4
d_call: -
clone_size: -

cdr3_aa: CASSPGLETTGELFF
cdr3_nt: TGTGCCAGCAGCCCGGGACTAGAGACGACCGGGGAGCTGTTTTTT
v_call: TRBV7-2
j_call: TRBJ2-2
d_call: TRBD2
clone_size: -

cdr3_aa: CASSSHTGTGDQKLFF
cdr3_nt: TGTGCCAGCAGCTCACATACCGGGACAGGGGATCAAAAACTGTTTTTT
v_call: TRBV11-3
j_call: TRBJ1-4
d_call: TRBD1
clone_size: few

cdr3_aa: CASSLLGQMNYNEQFF
cdr3_nt: TGCGCCAGCAGCTTGCTGGGACAGATGAACTACAATGAGCAGTTCTTC
v_call: TRBV5-1
j_call: TRBJ2-1
d_call: TRBD1
clone_size: few

cdr3_aa: CASSLSGGPAKNIQYF
cdr3_nt: TGTGCCAGCAGCTTATCTGGGGGCCCAGCCAAAAACATTCAGTACTTC
v_call: TRBV11-2
j_call: TRBJ2-4
d_call: -
clone_size: few

cdr3_aa: CASSLAQNNEQFF
cdr3_nt: TGTGCCAGCAGCTTGGCTCAGAACAATGAGCAGTTCTTC
v_call: TRBV7-2
j_call: TRBJ2-1
d_call: -
clone_size: -

cdr3_aa: CASSSRTSGSTDTQYF
cdr3_nt: TGTGCCAGCAGCTCGCGGACTAGCGGGAGCACAGATACGCAGTATTTT
v_call: TRBV7-2
j_call: TRBJ2-3
d_call: TRBD2
clone_size: -

cdr3_aa: CASSSQQGAWETQYF
cdr3_nt: TGTGCCAGTAGTAGTCAACAGGGGGCCTGGGAGACCCAGTACTTC
v_call: TRBV19
j_call: TRBJ2-5
d_call: TRBD1
clone_size: -

cdr3_aa: CSVGRGKAGADTQYF
cdr3_nt: TGCAGCGTTGGGAGGGGAAAAGCGGGGGCAGATACGCAGTATTTT
v_call: TRBV29-1
j_call: TRBJ2-3
d_call: TRBD2
clone_size: few

cdr3_aa: CASSLGYRTIGYTF
cdr3_nt: TGTGCCAGCAGCTTGGGATACAGAACTATTGGCTACACCTTC
v_call: TRBV5-4
j_call: TRBJ1-2
d_call: -
clone_size: -

cdr3_aa: CASSQDRQGRGSTDTQYF
cdr3_nt: TGTGCCAGCAGCCAAGACAGGCAAGGGCGGGGGAGCACAGATACGCAGTATTTT
v_call: TRBV7-2
j_call: TRBJ2-3
d_call: -
clone_size: few

cdr3_aa: CASSHPGGTVTSSNQPQHF
cdr3_nt: TGTGCCAGTAGCCACCCGGGCGGGACAGTTACCAGTAGCAATCAGCCCCAGCATTTT
v_call: TRBV19
j_call: TRBJ1-5
d_call: TRBD1
clone_size: -

cdr3_aa: CASSPRRDRGSGGYTF
cdr3_nt: TGTGCCAGCAGCCCTCGAAGGGACAGGGGATCGGGCGGCTACACCTTC
v_call: TRBV7-2
j_call: TRBJ1-2
d_call: TRBD1
clone_size: -

cdr3_aa: CASSVYSADTQYF
cdr3_nt: TGTGCCAGCAGCGTATATTCCGCAGATACGCAGTATTTT
v_call: TRBV9
j_call: TRBJ2-3
d_call: -
clone_size: -